The rows below give T cell receptor beta chains drawn from one sample of a study of T-cell memory formation after mild COVID-19. TCRdb re-analysed the 5' RACE reads in MiXCR, keeping a single row per CDR3 protein. The repertoire holds some 340,000 distinct CDR3 sequences, around 13% seen once, with 20% to 25% in the top ten. Sequenced material: PBMCs or a T cell subset sorted from them (not recorded which). All receptors come from a man younger than 30 who had mild COVID-19 (a few samples of this study predate the infection). Cell type and time point are not known. CDR3s include the opening cysteine and the closing phenylalanine or tryptophan. Each record gives: clone size, V gene, J gene, D gene, CDR3 protein, CDR3 DNA. The D gene is left open where the match is weak. Size tells how often a clone was seen (once, few, many) or the class of an expanded clone, and some rows leave it out.

.,TRBV28,TRBJ2-1,.,CASSFEGGSYNEQFF,TGTGCCAGCAGTTTCGAGGGGGGATCCTACAATGAGCAGTTCTTC
.,TRBV20-1,TRBJ1-6,.,CSASPGGGGSPLHF,TGCAGTGCTAGTCCCGGGGGCGGCGGTTCACCCCTCCACTTT
few,TRBV29-1,TRBJ1-1,.,CSVVLGQKTEAFF,TGCAGCGTTGTACTGGGGCAGAAGACTGAAGCTTTCTTT
.,TRBV4-1,TRBJ1-2,TRBD1,CASSLKGTGVDGYTF,TGCGCCAGCAGCCTCAAAGGGACAGGGGTGGATGGCTACACCTTC
.,TRBV6-2/TRBV6-3,TRBJ1-2,TRBD1,CASSYPGQGNGYTF,TGTGCCAGCAGTTACCCGGGACAGGGGAATGGCTACACCTTC
many,TRBV7-2,TRBJ1-5,.,CASSLEGSVNQPQHF,TGTGCCAGCAGCTTAGAAGGGTCTGTCAATCAGCCCCAGCATTTT
.,TRBV4-1,TRBJ2-5,TRBD2,CASSQRGGTETQYF,TGCGCCAGCAGCCAGCGGGGGGGCACAGAGACCCAGTACTTC
many,TRBV27,TRBJ2-5,.,CASSFVGETQYF,TGTGCCAGCAGTTTTGTAGGAGAGACCCAGTACTTC
.,TRBV6-6,TRBJ2-3,TRBD2,CASSERSSKRGDTDTQYF,TGTGCCAGCAGCGAGAGGTCTTCGAAGCGGGGGGACACAGATACGCAGTATTTT
.,TRBV6-8,TRBJ1-1,.,CASGRPSGNTEAFF,TGTGCCAGCGGGAGGCCATCGGGGAACACTGAAGCTTTCTTT
few,TRBV28,TRBJ1-1,TRBD1,CASSLDRVDTEAFF,TGTGCCAGCAGTTTAGACAGGGTAGACACTGAAGCTTTCTTT
.,TRBV7-2,TRBJ2-7,.,CASSPGPGLAYEQYF,TGTGCCAGCAGCCCCGGGCCGGGCCTCGCCTACGAGCAGTACTTC
.,TRBV20-1,TRBJ2-1,.,CSARAHGSSYNEQFF,TGCAGTGCTAGGGCCCACGGCAGCTCCTACAATGAGCAGTTCTTC
few,TRBV12-3/TRBV12-4,TRBJ2-5,.,CASSSEGRETQYF,TGTGCCAGCAGTTCGGAGGGGCGAGAGACCCAGTACTTC
few,TRBV4-1,TRBJ1-1,TRBD1,CASSQMTGGRTEAFF,TGCGCCAGCAGCCAAATGACAGGGGGCCGGACTGAAGCTTTCTTT
few,TRBV7-2,TRBJ2-7,.,CASSFQPGYEQYF,TGTGCCAGCAGCTTCCAGCCAGGCTACGAGCAGTACTTC
few,TRBV7-9,TRBJ2-1,TRBD1,CASSAGTGGRHEQFF,TGTGCCAGCAGCGCGGGGACAGGGGGCCGACATGAGCAGTTCTTC
few,TRBV10-3,TRBJ2-3,.,CAAGTVATDTQYF,TGTGCCGCGGGGACAGTTGCCACAGATACGCAGTATTTT
.,TRBV5-1,TRBJ1-1,.,CASSSDSKAFF,TGCGCCAGCAGCTCCGACAGTAAAGCTTTCTTT
few,TRBV4-1,TRBJ1-3,TRBD1,CASSPGTVNTIYF,TGCGCCAGCAGCCCCGGGACAGTCAACACCATATATTTT
few,TRBV20-1,TRBJ1-3,.,CSARGGRAGNTIYF,TGCAGTGCTAGAGGAGGGAGGGCTGGAAACACCATATATTTT
.,TRBV3-1,TRBJ2-3,.,CASSPQGVDTQYF,TGTGCCAGCAGCCCACAAGGTGTCGATACGCAGTATTTT
many,TRBV29-1,TRBJ1-2,.,CSVTGEAGANPNYGYTF,TGCAGCGTTACTGGGGAGGCGGGAGCAAACCCCAATTATGGCTACACCTTC
.,TRBV5-1,TRBJ2-3,.,CASVPPGTDTQYF,TGCGCCAGCGTACCACCGGGCACAGATACGCAGTATTTT
.,TRBV2,TRBJ1-2,.,CASSEALAVYGYTF,TGTGCCAGCAGTGAAGCCCTGGCAGTGTATGGCTACACCTTC
many,TRBV24-1,TRBJ2-3,.,CATSEAQTDTQYF,TGTGCCACCAGTGAGGCCCAGACAGATACGCAGTATTTT
.,TRBV5-1,TRBJ2-3,TRBD1,CASSRRDRDGTDTQYF,TGCGCCAGCAGCCGCCGGGACAGGGATGGCACAGATACGCAGTATTTT
.,TRBV5-1,TRBJ2-1,.,CASSFVPPDNEQFF,TGCGCCAGCAGCTTCGTCCCTCCGGACAATGAGCAGTTCTTC